These 6 T cell receptor beta chains share one sample of origin, sequenced in a study of memory CD4+ T cells and cytomegalovirus serostatus (dated by TCRdb to 2018 to 2020). Single viable CD3+CD4+CD8-CD45RO+ cells were sorted as memory CD4+ T cells on a FACSAria II. The library was generated by the immunoSEQ multiplex PCR assay. TCRdb stores this immuneACCESS table with in-frame sequences only. Part of the clones is absent; in the studies checked, under half of the shortfall reflects unresolved V genes, and no reason is known for the rest. Within this sample are around 50,000 clones, with roughly 80% of them counted one time only. Roughly 1.2% of the sample goes to the ten largest clones. Sequencing was performed on memory CD4+ T cells from blood. These TCRs come from an adult in good health and CMV-seropositive.

J is TRBJ1-4 and V is TRBV19; D is undetermined. CDR3 size: 15 residues. V was pared by 3 bases and J by 5 bases, with 13 bases between. The V gene's germline CDR1 is LNHDA and CDR2 SQIVND (reference sequence). CDR3 residues: CASSISDISNEKLFF. In DNA, the CDR3 is TGTGCCAGTAGTATCTCAGACATCTCAAATGAAAAACTGTTTTTT.

The rearrangement uses TRBV7-2 and TRBJ2-3; D possibly corresponds to TRBD2 (6 bases). The CDR3 has 14 amino acids. V was cut by 1 base and J by 5 bases, with 10 bases left in between. CDR1 and CDR2 from the germline V gene are SGHTA and FQGNSA. DNA for the CDR3: TGTGCCAGCAGCTTAGGCGGGGTTATAGATACGCAGTATTTT. Its protein product is CASSLGGVIDTQYF.

Written as DNA, the CDR3 is TGTGCCAGCTCACCAGCGGTCTCAGGGAACTTTAACTATGGCTACACCTTC. As protein: CASSPAVSGNFNYGYTF. The rearrangement links TRBV18 to TRBJ1-2; perhaps TRBD1 as D (5 bases). Trimming shortened V by 2 bases and J by 1 base, and 17 bases separated the two germline ends. The CDR3 runs 17 residues. The germline V gene encodes CDR1 KGHSH and CDR2 LQKENI.

This chain uses TRBV6-1 with TRBJ2-5; tentative D call: TRBD2 (7 bases). The CDR3 runs to 13 residues. V lost 11 bases and J lost 2, with 15 bases in between. Looked up from germline, CDR1 is MNHNS and CDR2 is SASEGT. CDR3 bases: TGTGCCGCACTTAGGGGGGGTCAAGAGACCCAGTACTTC. The encoded protein is CAALRGGQETQYF.

This rearrangement joins TRBV21-1 to TRBJ2-2; whether TRBD2, the table's D call, matches the DNA was not checked. TRBV21-1 is annotated as a pseudogene. The CDR3 is made up of 12 amino acids. Here the CDR3 DNA reads TGTGCCAGCAGCAAAGGTCGTGGGGAGCTGTTTTTT. Residues: CASSKGRGELFF.

This chain uses TRBV25-1 with TRBJ1-4; 11 bases are a match to TRBD1. Germline CDR1 is MGHDK and CDR2 is SYGVNS. There are 15 residues in the CDR3. The V gene end was trimmed by 4 bases and the J gene end by 6 bases; junction bases not matched to a gene: 4. CDR3: CASSVPGQGDEKLFF. CDR3 DNA sequence: TGTGCCAGCAGTGTACCGGGACAGGGGGATGAAAAACTGTTTTTT.